Described below is a single TCR beta chain sequence and its context. This sample is drawn from a study of blood T cell repertoires in COVID-19. The wider study: Samples representing acute and convalescent COVID-19 were sourced from the United States, Italy and Spain.

CDR1 is SGHDT, CDR2 YYEEEE, per germline. With 1 base removed from V and 3 bases from J, the gap between germline ends came to 5 bases. This CDR3 has 13 residues. Under the authors' procedure: Estimates of nucleated cell counts were drawn from the amplification of reference gene primers. Assay: immunoSEQ multiplex PCR; the TCRdb copy retains only in-frame clones and omits some. The DNA gave D and trimming, while V, J and clone size come from that table. Altogether fewer than 350,000 clones are present, approximately 80% being singletons, with the ten largest covering roughly 2.9%. The chain uses TRBV5-6 and TRBJ1-5; D not certain. The receptor's source is a woman aged 55-69 years with active or convalescent COVID-19. Sequencing input: peripheral blood. CDR3 sequence (DNA): TGTGCCAGCAGCTTGTATAACAATCAGCCCCAGCATTTT. Translating it yields CASSLYNNQPQHF.